This TCR beta chain was obtained from a study of blood T cell repertoires in COVID-19 (TCRdb year 2020). For context, the study as a whole: Collaborator samples came from the United States, Italy and Spain and covered acute and convalescent phases of COVID-19. The prospective study material was composed of cDNA or gDNA derived from T cells, B-cell-depleted T cells, or PBMCs. Deeply sampled blood TCRbeta repertoires from subjects exposed to, actively infected with, or recovered from COVID-19 were included in the dataset. The repertoires were released in a freely available public database intended as a resource for research on the immune response to SARS-CoV-2. Samples came from the ongoing ImmuneRACE study (first 160 participants) plus 1,254 subjects from 6 global collaborators. Sample metadata almost always included a de-identified subject ID, COVID-19 status, age in years and sex. Where available, HLA class I and class II types were obtained from metadata supplied by the sample provider rather than from assay-based typing.

TCRbeta CDR3 regions were amplified from genomic DNA using the immunoSEQ Assay, a bias-controlled multiplex PCR. On the study's bioinformatics: The number of nucleated cells in each sample was estimated by amplification of reference gene primers within the assay. To quantify the absolute abundance of each unique TCRbeta CDR3 rearrangement, sequence reads were collapsed and filtered. Productive Simpson clonality was computed per sample as the square root of Simpson's diversity index over productive rearrangements. This is the immuneACCESS table as TCRdb keeps it, with only in-frame sequences that have V and J called. A part of the clones is gone; compared with another copy, unresolved V genes explain less than half, and the rest is unexplained. V, J and clone size were drawn from that table, and D and trimming were deduced from the DNA. The sample profile shows about 220,000 clones; 84% of them were found once. The top ten clonotypes cover 5.5% to 7.5% of the sample.

About this clone: Its cognate antigen has yet to be identified. There are no base qualities to consult, and no much larger clone falls within one base.

Participants in the prospective study were aged roughly 18 to 100 years, lived in about two dozen United States geographic areas, and enrolled through a virtual design. Cohort assignment in the prospective study relied on participant-reported clinical history from a screening survey and a study questionnaire. ImmuneRACE Cohort 3 recovered participants were defined by two consecutive negative NP/OP PCR tests, healthcare professional clearance, or symptom resolution. Mobile phlebotomists in the prospective study collected whole blood, serum and a nasopharyngeal or oropharyngeal swab from every participant. Participants in the prospective study had the option to provide additional blood draws and questionnaires over an approximately 2-month period. Before DNA extraction, blood samples from the prospective study were shipped at room temperature or frozen. There are 16 amino acids in the CDR3, from cysteine to phenylalanine inclusive. The CDR3 DNA has 48 bases and is translated from base 1. Taken from the germline V gene, the CDR1 and CDR2 loops are SGHDT and YYEEEE. V ends up 0 bases short and J 0 bases short, with an unmatched junction base count of 4.

Summary of the overall study and its limitations: How much clinical and demographic metadata was included differed by source and by participant, and the metadata was provided uncurated.

The origin of this receptor is a woman aged 35 to 49 who had recovered from COVID-19. The chain uses TRBV5-6 and TRBJ2-7; 9 nucleotides in the junction match TRBD1. Source material: PBMCs or T cells enriched from blood (not recorded which). The CDR3 region: CASSLARDRASYEQYF. The sequenced DNA: TGTGCCAGCAGCTTGGCACGGGACAGGGCCTCCTACGAGCAGTACTTC. Supplemented by the reference TRBV5-6 and TRBJ2-7 proteins around the CDR3, the complete variable domain is DAGVTQSPTHLIKTRGQQVTLRCSPKSGHDTVSWYQQALGQGPQFIFQYYEEEERQRGNFPDRFSGHQFPNYSSELNVNALLLGDSALYLCASSLARDRASYEQYFGPGTRLTVT.